Listed below are T cell receptor beta chains from one sample, sequenced in a study of T cell repertoires in cytomegalovirus infection. TCRdb reprocessed the reads with MiXCR, giving one entry per CDR3 protein. The data contain some 120,000 distinct CDR3 sequences, 32% of them singletons. These receptors are not linked to any known antigen. The material sequenced was CD8+ T cells from cultured PBMCs, taken from culture after CMV antigen stimulation. These receptors all come from a human donor in good health (CMV status not recorded). Some clones in this sample may be carry-over from other donors' samples. The CDR3 runs from the conserved cysteine through the conserved F or W. D genes are given only for firm matches. Size tells how often a clone was seen (once, few, many) or the class of an expanded clone, and some rows leave it out.

v_call	d_call	clone_size	j_call	cdr3_aa	cdr3_nt
TRBV5-6	.	.	TRBJ1-1	CASSLNGGGAFF	TGTGCCAGCAGCTTGAATGGGGGGGGAGCTTTCTTT
TRBV11-2	TRBD1	many	TRBJ1-1	CASSATGARGLGTEAFF	TGTGCCAGCAGCGCGACAGGGGCGCGGGGTTTGGGCACTGAAGCTTTCTTT
TRBV27	TRBD2	.	TRBJ2-7	CASSWVGERGIYEQYF	TGTGCCAGCAGTTGGGTAGGGGAGCGGGGGATCTACGAGCAGTACTTC
TRBV4-2	TRBD2	.	TRBJ2-3	CASSQEVGAGGLGADTQYF	TGTGCCAGCAGCCAAGAAGTGGGAGCGGGGGGGCTGGGCGCAGATACGCAGTATTTT
TRBV7-9	.	few	TRBJ1-5	CASSLMGDNQPQHF	TGTGCCAGCAGCTTAATGGGGGACAATCAGCCCCAGCATTTT
TRBV19	TRBD2	.	TRBJ2-1	CASGAGDYNEQFF	TGTGCCAGCGGAGCGGGGGATTACAATGAGCAGTTCTTC
TRBV19	.	.	TRBJ2-1	CASSIGVANYNEQFF	TGTGCCAGTAGTATCGGAGTAGCGAACTACAATGAGCAGTTCTTC
TRBV7-9	TRBD1	.	TRBJ2-1	CASSDRDRNNEQFF	TGTGCCAGCAGCGATCGGGACAGGAACAATGAGCAGTTCTTC
TRBV7-6	TRBD2	many	TRBJ2-1	CASSPTGTSGGAWDNEQFF	TGTGCCAGCAGCCCAACCGGGACTAGCGGGGGGGCCTGGGACAATGAGCAGTTCTTC
TRBV6-1	TRBD1	many	TRBJ2-7	CASSSWTGSHEQYF	TGTGCCAGCAGTTCCTGGACAGGGAGCCACGAGCAGTACTTC
TRBV7-6	TRBD2	many	TRBJ2-2	CASSITSSGAGELFF	TGTGCCAGCAGTATAACCTCGAGCGGGGCCGGGGAGCTGTTTTTT
TRBV6-2/TRBV6-3	TRBD1	few	TRBJ2-1	CASSTGGQGVKNAGDEQFF	TGTGCCAGCAGCACCGGGGGACAGGGGGTAAAAAACGCGGGGGATGAGCAGTTCTTC
TRBV5-1	.	.	TRBJ2-3	CASSLASADMQYF	TGCGCCAGCAGCTTGGCCTCGGCGGATATGCAGTATTTT
TRBV12-5	.	few	TRBJ2-3	CASGLVSTDTQYF	TGTGCTAGTGGTTTAGTAAGCACAGATACGCAGTATTTT
TRBV20-1	TRBD2	many	TRBJ2-1	CSARKTSGENNEQFF	TGCAGTGCTAGAAAGACTAGCGGGGAGAACAATGAGCAGTTCTTC
TRBV7-9	.	few	TRBJ2-5	CASSLVFSETQYF	TGTGCCAGCAGCTTAGTTTTCAGTGAGACCCAGTACTTC
TRBV4-1	.	.	TRBJ1-1	CASSQESISEAFF	TGTGCCAGCAGCCAAGAATCGATCTCTGAAGCTTTCTTT
TRBV12-3/TRBV12-4	.	few	TRBJ2-2	CASTLSPGELFF	TGTGCCAGCACCCTAAGTCCCGGGGAGCTGTTTTTT
TRBV27	.	few	TRBJ2-6	CASSLSGSGANVLTF	TGTGCCAGCAGTTTATCAGGCTCTGGGGCCAACGTCCTGACTTTC
TRBV19	.	few	TRBJ2-1	CASSIAKGGYNEQFF	TGTGCCAGTAGTATAGCCAAGGGGGGTTACAATGAGCAGTTCTTC
TRBV6-6	.	few	TRBJ2-7	CASSSGSTYEQYF	TGTGCCAGCAGTTCCGGGTCGACCTACGAGCAGTACTTC
TRBV28	.	few	TRBJ2-3	CASSFSPNGVTDTQYF	TGTGCCAGCAGTTTTTCCCCTAATGGGGTTACAGATACGCAGTATTTT
TRBV4-3	.	.	TRBJ1-2	CASSQGSRVEGYTF	TGCGCCAGCAGCCAAGGTTCCAGGGTCGAGGGCTACACCTTC
TRBV6-1	TRBD1	many	TRBJ1-6	CAINPRTGINIEDNSPLHF	TGTGCCATCAACCCCAGGACAGGGATCAACATTGAGGATAATTCACCCCTCCACTTT
TRBV6-6	.	.	TRBJ1-2	CASSYSVTYGYTF	TGTGCCAGCAGTTATTCAGTGACCTATGGCTACACCTTC
TRBV20-1	TRBD2	.	TRBJ2-1	CSSPRGGGGAINEQFF	TGCAGCTCCCCCCGGGGGGGCGGGGGGGCGATCAATGAGCAGTTCTTC
TRBV7-9	.	few	TRBJ2-2	CASSELTETGTGELFF	TGTGCCAGCAGCGAGCTTACGGAGACGGGCACCGGGGAGCTGTTTTTT
TRBV7-8	.	.	TRBJ2-7	CASTPGPTYYEQYF	TGTGCCAGCACCCCGGGCCCTACGTACTACGAGCAGTACTTC
TRBV5-1	TRBD1	.	TRBJ2-5	CASSYGQGEGETQYF	TGCGCCAGCAGCTACGGACAGGGAGAAGGAGAGACCCAGTACTTC
TRBV27	TRBD2	.	TRBJ2-1	CASIRTSGANEQFF	TGTGCCAGCATAAGGACTAGCGGGGCCAATGAGCAGTTCTTC
TRBV12-3/TRBV12-4	.	few	TRBJ1-2	CASSPLFMSGYTF	TGTGCCAGCAGTCCCCTTTTTATGTCTGGCTACACCTTC
TRBV7-6	.	few	TRBJ1-1	CASSPGYAATEAFF	TGTGCCAGCAGCCCAGGGTACGCGGCCACTGAAGCTTTCTTT
TRBV12-3/TRBV12-4	TRBD1	few	TRBJ1-1	CASRPTGGADFTEAFF	TGTGCCAGCAGACCGACAGGGGGAGCCGATTTTACTGAAGCTTTCTTT
TRBV28	.	.	TRBJ2-1	CASILWRNEQFF	TGTGCCAGCATCCTGTGGCGGAATGAGCAGTTCTTC
TRBV5-6	TRBD1	.	TRBJ2-3	CASSRPGQGPDTQYF	TGTGCCAGCAGCCGGCCGGGACAGGGACCAGATACGCAGTATTTT
TRBV6-2/TRBV6-3	.	few	TRBJ2-5	CASAGPAVQETQYF	TGTGCCAGCGCCGGACCCGCCGTACAAGAGACCCAGTACTTC
TRBV7-9	.	few	TRBJ2-3	CASSPPRGTSTDTQYF	TGTGCCAGCAGTCCTCCCCGGGGGACTAGCACAGATACGCAGTATTTT
TRBV2	.	.	TRBJ2-7	CASLIRGEQYF	TGTGCCAGCCTCATCCGGGGCGAGCAGTACTTC
TRBV28	.	.	TRBJ1-1	CASAPLLSLSGALNTEAFF	TGTGCCAGCGCCCCTCTGCTCTCGTTATCGGGGGCCCTGAACACTGAAGCTTTCTTT
TRBV7-7	.	.	TRBJ2-1	CASSQDRSAYNEQFF	TGTGCTAGCAGCCAGGACCGAAGCGCCTACAATGAGCAGTTCTTC
TRBV7-9	.	many	TRBJ2-1	CASSLVTYNEQFF	TGTGCCAGCAGCTTAGTAACTTACAATGAGCAGTTCTTC
TRBV19	.	.	TRBJ2-1	CASSLIGAHYNEQFF	TGTGCCAGTAGCCTAATTGGGGCCCACTACAATGAGCAGTTCTTC
TRBV6-8	.	.	TRBJ2-5	CASSYSSLRTQYF	TGTGCCAGCAGTTACTCGTCCTTGAGGACCCAGTACTTC
TRBV11-2	.	.	TRBJ2-7	CASSDREFYEQYF	TGTGCCAGCAGCGACCGGGAGTTCTACGAGCAGTACTTC
TRBV2	.	.	TRBJ1-2	CASGSGGHTF	TGTGCCAGCGGGAGTGGTGGCCACACCTTC
TRBV6-1	.	few	TRBJ1-1	CASSEFGQLNTEAFF	TGTGCCAGCAGTGAGTTTGGACAATTGAACACTGAAGCTTTCTTT
TRBV20-1	.	.	TRBJ2-1	CSARDFRQSSYNEQFF	TGCAGTGCTAGAGACTTTCGTCAGAGCTCCTACAATGAGCAGTTCTTC
TRBV15	.	few	TRBJ1-4	CATSQFEGSPNEKLFF	TGTGCCACCAGCCAATTTGAAGGGTCACCTAATGAAAAACTGTTTTTT
TRBV6-6	.	.	TRBJ2-3	CASSPEGPSTDTQYF	TGTGCCAGCAGTCCCGAGGGCCCTAGCACAGATACGCAGTATTTT
TRBV28	TRBD1	.	TRBJ2-3	CASSPWTGLSDTQYF	TGTGCCAGCAGTCCCTGGACAGGGTTATCAGATACGCAGTATTTT
TRBV6-5	.	.	TRBJ1-2	CASSYSDSILSYGYTF	TGTGCCAGCAGTTATTCCGACAGTATCCTGAGCTATGGCTACACCTTC
TRBV7-6	TRBD1	.	TRBJ1-1	CASFLSAGGRGTEAFF	TGTGCCAGCTTTTTATCGGCAGGGGGTCGCGGCACTGAAGCTTTCTTT